Listed here are 7 T cell receptor beta chains from one sample, sequenced in a study of post-analysis software for immune sequencing data. Unique molecular identifiers tagged the TCR beta cDNA libraries. TCRdb independently ran MiXCR on the PCR reads; one entry per CDR3 protein. The sample yields roughly 200,000 distinct CDR3 sequences, about 30% seen once. Study conclusions and caveats: Higher frequency in patients than in controls was seen for about five TRBV segments, with TRBV5-6, TRBV5-1 and TRBV20-1 among them.

These receptors' targets are unknown. The sequenced sample consisted of blood. All receptors derive from a girl between 2 and 17 years old with multiple sclerosis.

There are many counts of this clonotype. The V and J genes are TRBV12-3 or TRBV12-4 and TRBJ2-1, with D perhaps matching TRBD2 (5 bases). The CDR3 is made up of 17 amino acids. V was trimmed by 5 bases and J by 7 bases, leaving 24 bases between them. CDR3 nucleotide sequence: TGTGCCAGCAGTCCTAGGAGCGGCCGGGTCCTGGAAAATGAGCAGTTCTTC. This codes for CASSPRSGRVLENEQFF.

This clonotype was seen only a few times. The chain uses TRBV11-2 and TRBJ1-1; TRBD1 aligns across 7 bases. The germline CDR1 and CDR2 sequences are SGHAT and FQNNGV. CDR3 length: 12 amino acids. Losses at the gene ends were 1 base for V and 11 bases for J; bases not matched to a gene: 4. Here the CDR3 reads CASSLGGGRAFF. CDR3 nucleotides: TGTGCCAGCAGCTTAGGAGGGGGCCGTGCTTTCTTT.

Written as DNA, the CDR3 is TGTGCCAGCAGGTTACAGGGGAACACTGAAGCTTTCTTT. It codes for CASRLQGNTEAFF. The chain couples TRBV6-1 to TRBJ1-1, with a tentative D call TRBD1 (6 bases). Germline assignment: CDR1 MNHNS and CDR2 SASEGT. Between the trimmed V and J ends, which lost 6 bases and 1 base, there was a span of 9 bases. This CDR3 spans 13 amino acids.

Comments on this clonotype: Just one base apart from a much larger clone, this may be a read error. J is TRBJ2-7 and V is TRBV5-6; no clear D gene. V was trimmed by 4 bases and J by 3 bases, leaving 14 bases between them. The germline V gene has CDR1 SGHDT and CDR2 YYEEEE. The CDR3 length is 14 residues. In DNA, the CDR3 is TGTGCCAGCAGCCCCTTAGGCAAATACTACGAGCAGTACTTC. Encoded protein: CASSPLGKYYEQYF.

This clonotype was counted ten times or more. The rearrangement links TRBV12-5 to TRBJ2-5; D is ambiguous. The CDR3 is 16 amino acids. Germline CDR1 and CDR2: LGHNT and FRNRAP. Deletions cut 2 bases from V and 2 bases from J, with 15 bases between. The CDR3 DNA sequence: TGTGCTAGTGGTTTGAGACCCCCGTTGGGGCAAGAGACCCAGTACTTC. This sequence encodes CASGLRPPLGQETQYF.

V gene TRBV5-1 combines with J gene TRBJ2-2; the D gene is possibly TRBD1 (5 bases). Per the germline V gene, CDR1 is SGHRS and CDR2 is YFSETQ. The CDR3 is 13 amino acids. Trimming cost V 0 bases and J 7 bases, with 7 bases left between them. Written as DNA, the CDR3 is TGCGCCAGCAGCTTGGAGGGGCACGGGGAGCTGTTTTTT. It is translated as CASSLEGHGELFF. Combining the CDR3 with reference TRBV5-1 and TRBJ2-2 gives the whole variable domain KAGVTQTPRYLIKTRGQQVTLSCSPISGHRSVSWYQQTPGQGLQFLFEYFSETQRNKGNFPGRFSGRQFSNSRSEMNVSTLELGDSALYLCASSLEGHGELFFGEGSRLTVL.

The chain carries TRBV14 and TRBJ2-3; weak D call: TRBD2 (6 bases). The CDR3 extends over 16 amino acids. Trimming removed 3 bases at V and 0 bases at J, with 13 bases between. Germline V gene data show CDR1 as SGHDN and CDR2 as FVKESK. CDR3 region: CASSHLGGTSTDTQYF. The CDR3 nucleotides are TGTGCCAGCAGCCACCTTGGGGGGACTAGCACAGATACGCAGTATTTT.